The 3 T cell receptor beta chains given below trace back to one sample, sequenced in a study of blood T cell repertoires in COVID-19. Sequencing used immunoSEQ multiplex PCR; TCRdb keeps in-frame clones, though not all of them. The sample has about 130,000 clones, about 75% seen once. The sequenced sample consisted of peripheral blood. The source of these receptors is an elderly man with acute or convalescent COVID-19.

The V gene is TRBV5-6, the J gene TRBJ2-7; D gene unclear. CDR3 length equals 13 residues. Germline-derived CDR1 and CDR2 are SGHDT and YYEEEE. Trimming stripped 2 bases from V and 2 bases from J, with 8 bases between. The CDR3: CASSLWATYEQYF. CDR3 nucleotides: TGTGCCAGCAGCTTATGGGCCACCTACGAGCAGTACTTC.

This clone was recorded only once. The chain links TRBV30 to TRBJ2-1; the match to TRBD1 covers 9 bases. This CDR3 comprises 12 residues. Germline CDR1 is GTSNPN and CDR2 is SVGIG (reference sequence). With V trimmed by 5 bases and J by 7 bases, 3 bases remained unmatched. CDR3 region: CAWGTGWNEQFF. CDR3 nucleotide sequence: TGTGCCTGGGGGACAGGGTGGAATGAGCAGTTCTTC.

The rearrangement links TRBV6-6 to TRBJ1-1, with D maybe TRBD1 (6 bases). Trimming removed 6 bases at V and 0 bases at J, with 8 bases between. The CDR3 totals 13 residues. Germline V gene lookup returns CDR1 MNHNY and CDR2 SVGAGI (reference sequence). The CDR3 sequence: CASRGGMNTEAFF. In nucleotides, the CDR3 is TGTGCCAGCAGAGGGGGAATGAACACTGAAGCTTTCTTT.